Presented here are 23 T cell receptor beta chains from one specimen sequenced in a study of shared clonotypes between healthy human individuals. Data came from immunoSEQ multiplex PCR; TCRdb stores just in-frame clones and leaves some out. The sample has more than 900,000 clones, approximately 80% seen once. Material: memory CD4+ T cells from PBMCs. The subset is: CD45RA-negative fraction. The receptors derive from a young man in good health. Some clones in this sample may be carry-over from other donors' samples.

Ten or more counts support this clone. V is TRBV2 and J is TRBJ1-2; TRBD1 is a possible D gene (5 bases). Germline-derived CDR1 and CDR2 are SNHLY and FYNNEI. The V end was cut by 2 bases, the J end by 7 bases, with 14 bases between. CDR3 length: 14 residues. The CDR3 is CASSESGTLTGYTF. In DNA form, the CDR3 reads TGTGCCAGCAGTGAATCCGGGACCCTTACTGGCTACACCTTC. Filled out from reference TRBV2 and TRBJ1-2, the complete variable domain reads EPEVTQTPSHQVTQMGQEVILRCVPISNHLYFYWYRQILGQKVEFLVSFYNNEISEKSEIFDDQFSVERPDGSNFTLKIRSTKLEDSAMYFCASSESGTLTGYTFGSGTRLTVV.

This clone was counted a few times. This chain uses TRBV5-1 with TRBJ2-1; 10 bases map to TRBD1. The V gene's germline CDR1 is SGHRS and CDR2 YFSETQ. CDR3 length: 18 amino acids. V shed 1 base, J shed 1 base, and the junction held 8 bases outside the gene matches. CDR3 DNA sequence: TGCGCCAGCAGCTTGTCAGGACAGGGGGGACTATCCTACAATGAGCAGTTCTTC. Protein sequence: CASSLSGQGGLSYNEQFF.

In regard to this clone: A junction end diverges from the germline sequence, so it may reflect a read error. The sample contains more than one DNA sequence encoding this CDR3. This chain joins TRBV30 and TRBJ1-1; 8 bases are shared with TRBD1. The CDR3 is 12 amino acids. Germline CDR1 GTSNPN, CDR2 SVGIG (reference sequence). Here the CDR3 reads CAWMDREDEAFF. The CDR3 DNA sequence: TGTGCCTGGATGGACAGGGAAGATGAAGCCTTCTTT.

The rearrangement links TRBV28 to TRBJ1-2; D gene ambiguous. This CDR3 contains 16 residues. Trimming cost V 2 bases and J 4 bases, with 17 bases left between them. From germline, CDR1 is MDHEN and CDR2 SYDVKM. CDR3 amino acids: CASSLPTSQVLYGYTF. CDR3 in DNA: TGTGCCAGCAGTTTACCTACGAGCCAGGTCCTCTATGGCTACACCTTC.

This clone is a singleton in its sample. The chain uses TRBV5-1 and TRBJ1-1; 7 bases agree with TRBD1. Germline assignment: CDR1 SGHRS and CDR2 YFSETQ. This CDR3 has 15 amino acids. Trimming cost V 0 bases and J 3 bases; bases outside gene matches: 5. The CDR3 bases are TGCGCCAGCAGCTTGGACAGGGGATCGCACACTGAAGCTTTCTTT. Amino acid sequence: CASSLDRGSHTEAFF.

This chain connects TRBV30 to TRBJ2-2; 8 bases fit TRBD1. The trim removed 5 bases at V and 7 bases at J, leaving 9 bases unmatched. The germline gives CDR1 GTSNPN, CDR2 SVGIG (reference sequence). The CDR3 totals 14 residues. The chain's CDR3 is CAWGRQGIGGELFF. The CDR3 DNA reads as TGTGCCTGGGGGAGACAGGGGATCGGCGGGGAGCTGTTTTTT. Full variable domain (remainder filled in from reference TRBV30 and TRBJ2-2): SQTIHQWPATLVQPVGSPLSLECTVEGTSNPNLYWYRQAAGRGLQLLFYSVGIGQISSEVPQNLSASRPQDRQFILSSKKLLLSDSGFYLCAWGRQGIGGELFFGEGSRLTVL.

The V call is TRBV5-1, the J call TRBJ2-7; 9 bases are shared with TRBD1. Trimming took 4 bases from V and 4 from J; bases not matched to a gene: 15. The CDR3 covers 17 residues. Germline assignment: CDR1 SGHRS and CDR2 YFSETQ. The CDR3 loop reads CASSPGRPGQGAYEQYF. The DNA for the CDR3 is TGCGCCAGCAGCCCGGGGCGACCGGGACAGGGTGCGTACGAGCAGTACTTC.

This chain links TRBV5-4 with TRBJ2-7; weak D call: TRBD2 (5 bases). Trimming shortened V by 1 base and J by 0 bases, and 11 bases separated the two germline ends. The CDR3 contains 15 residues. From germline, CDR1 is SGHNT and CDR2 YYREEE (reference sequence). The chain's CDR3 is CASSLSAGSSYEQYF. The CDR3 bases are TGTGCCAGCAGCTTGAGTGCTGGGAGCTCCTACGAGCAGTACTTC.

The V and J genes are TRBV6-6 and TRBJ2-5; D uncertain. The ends were cut back, 2 bases at V and 4 bases at J, with 8 bases in the middle. This CDR3 has 13 residues. The germline V gene encodes CDR1 MNHNY and CDR2 SVGAGI (reference sequence). CDR3 sequence (DNA): TGTGCCAGCAGTTACACCGTGTCAGAGACCCAGTACTTC. This encodes CASSYTVSETQYF.

The J gene is TRBJ2-3, the V gene TRBV7-9; D may match TRBD1 or TRBD2 (5 bases each). CDR1 is SEHNR, CDR2 FQNEAQ, per germline (reference sequence). This CDR3 is built from 17 residues. Between the trimmed V and J ends, which lost 4 bases and 8 bases, there was a span of 25 bases. The CDR3 here is CASSSLLLLGLRGTQYF. CDR3 DNA: TGTGCCAGCAGCTCCCTCTTACTACTAGGGTTAAGGGGTACGCAGTATTTT.

In this sample, this clone turned up a few times. Other DNA sequences in the same sample also yield this CDR3. The rearrangement links TRBV6-1 to TRBJ2-3, with 8 bases aligning to TRBD1. CDR1 and CDR2 from the germline V gene are MNHNS and SASEGT. The J segment lost 3 bases and the V segment lost 5 bases, leaving 1 base of the junction unmatched. The CDR3 consists of 13 residues. CDR3 nucleotides: TGTGCCAGCAGTCGACAGGGGACAGATACGCAGTATTTT. It yields the protein CASSRQGTDTQYF.

The table lists this clone with a few counts. The chain has TRBV25-1 and TRBJ1-2; D might be TRBD1 (6 bases). CDR1 is MGHDK and CDR2 is SYGVNS in the germline V gene. This CDR3 contains 13 residues. Trimming pared 6 bases from V and 2 bases from J, leaving 10 bases between. The chain's CDR3 is CASRDGQNYGYTF. The CDR3 bases are TGTGCCAGCAGAGACGGACAGAACTATGGCTACACCTTC.

The chain recombines TRBV5-4 with TRBJ2-3; 7 positions agree with TRBD2. The CDR3 consists of 17 residues. The V gene's germline CDR1 is SGHNT and CDR2 YYREEE (reference sequence). V dropped 4 bases and J dropped 4; count of bases not matched to a gene: 15. CDR3 in DNA: TGTGCCAGCAGCCCGGGGGGTTGGGACTCTAACGCAGATACGCAGTATTTT. This sequence encodes CASSPGGWDSNADTQYF. The full variable domain, rest sourced from reference TRBV5-4 and TRBJ2-3, is ETGVTQSPTHLIKTRGQQVTLRCSSQSGHNTVSWYQQALGQGPQFIFQYYREEENGRGNFPPRFSGLQFPNYSSELNVNALELDDSALYLCASSPGGWDSNADTQYFGPGTRLTVL.

V gene TRBV7-9 combines with J gene TRBJ2-3, with 7 bases that match TRBD1. The CDR3 loop spans 17 amino acids. The V segment lost 5 bases and the J segment 4 bases; nucleotides outside the gene matches: 15. Looked up from germline, CDR1 is SEHNR and CDR2 is FQNEAQ (reference sequence). The DNA of the CDR3 is TGTGCCAGCAGCAACTTTGTTTACAGGGGAATTTCAGATACGCAGTATTTT. Encoded protein: CASSNFVYRGISDTQYF.

Worth noting for this clone: A much larger clone lies a single base off, so this may be a read error. This rearrangement joins TRBV7-2 to TRBJ1-5; unclear D gene. This CDR3 region has 13 residues. Trimming took 2 bases from V and 7 from J, leaving 9 bases between them. CDR1 SGHTA and CDR2 FQGNSA come from the germline V gene. The CDR3 is CASSLREGQPQHF. The CDR3 DNA follows: TGTGCCAGCAGCTTACGGGAAGGGCAGCCCCAGCATTTT.

Concerning this clone: The sample contains more than one DNA sequence encoding this CDR3. The rearrangement joins TRBV9 to TRBJ2-3; D is uncertain. The CDR3 has 13 residues. Trimming removed 1 base from V and 2 bases from J, with 5 bases in between. Germline V gives CDR1 SGDLS, CDR2 YYNGEE. CDR3 bases: TGTGCCAGCAGCGTAACGCTCACAGATACGCAGTATTTT. Translating it yields CASSVTLTDTQYF.

CDR3 nucleotides: TGTGCCAGCAGCCCCCGACTAGCGGGAGACCACGAGCAGTACTTC. This codes for CASSPRLAGDHEQYF. The V gene is TRBV7-2, the J gene TRBJ2-7; the match to TRBD2 covers 12 bases. This CDR3 spans 15 amino acids. V lost 5 bases to trimming and J lost 5 bases; unmatched junction nucleotides: 7. Germline CDR1 is SGHTA and CDR2 is FQGNSA.

A single count supports this clone. V gene TRBV4-2 combines with J gene TRBJ2-7; D might be TRBD1 (6 bases). This CDR3 region has 15 residues. Trimming removed 0 bases from V and 3 bases from J, with 12 bases in between. Per germline, CDR1 LGHNA and CDR2 YNFKEQ. The CDR3: CASSQDQGRRYEQYF. The CDR3 nucleotides read TGTGCCAGCAGCCAAGATCAGGGGCGGCGCTACGAGCAGTACTTC.

The gene calls are TRBV7-6 and TRBJ2-7; D unresolved. V dropped 4 bases and J dropped 2 bases, with 12 bases sitting between them. This CDR3 has 14 residues. Germline loops: CDR1 SGHVS, CDR2 FNYEAQ. The CDR3 reads CASSSGPPPYEQYF. The CDR3, as DNA: TGTGCCAGCAGCTCTGGGCCCCCGCCCTACGAGCAGTACTTC.

The V and J genes are TRBV5-1 and TRBJ2-7; D is tentatively TRBD1 or TRBD2 (5 bases each). Germline V lookup: CDR1 SGHRS, CDR2 YFSETQ. V lost 3 bases and J lost 3, with 13 bases in between. CDR3 size: 14 residues. The CDR3 reads CASSWTGADYEQYF. The DNA for the CDR3 is TGCGCCAGCAGCTGGACCGGGGCCGACTACGAGCAGTACTTC.

The chain is built from TRBV5-4 and TRBJ2-1; TRBD2 matches at 7 bases. J lost 5 bases, V lost 4 bases, and 12 bases had no gene match. The germline V gene encodes CDR1 SGHNT and CDR2 YYREEE (reference sequence). The CDR3 is 16 residues long. Here the CDR3 reads CASSTPTSGINNEQFF. The CDR3 nucleotides are TGTGCCAGCAGCACCCCGACGAGCGGGATAAACAATGAGCAGTTCTTC.

V gene TRBV25-1 combines with J gene TRBJ1-1; TRBD1 matches 7 bases. CDR3 length: 15 amino acids. Germline CDR1 and CDR2: MGHDK and SYGVNS. V gave up 4 bases and J gave up 3 bases; unmatched junction bases: 8. CDR3 DNA: TGTGCCAGCAGTGTCCACAGGGGTGGCGACACTGAAGCTTTCTTT. It is translated as CASSVHRGGDTEAFF.

Remarks on this clone: A far more abundant clone sits one base away, making this likely a read error. Distinct nucleotide sequences in the sample also encode this CDR3. The chain carries TRBV7-2 and TRBJ1-1; D is possibly TRBD1 (5 bases). CDR1 and CDR2 (germline): SGHTA, FQGNSA. This CDR3 is 13 amino acids long. Between the trimmed V and J ends, which lost 4 bases and 0 bases, there was a span of 6 bases. The CDR3 DNA reads TGTGCCAGCAGCTCACAGGTGAACACTGAAGCTTTCTTT. Its translation is CASSSQVNTEAFF.